This T cell receptor beta chain derives from a study of cytomegalovirus exposure and HLA in healthy donors. The donors were in the approximately 120-subject validation cohort; that cohort was separate from the roughly 620-subject first cohort. The CDR3 contains 14 residues. The V and J ends lost 7 bases and 1 base, in that order; junction bases with no gene match: 5. Germline CDR1 reads SGDLS; CDR2 reads YYNGEE. The assay was immunoSEQ multiplex PCR, and TCRdb's table has in-frame clones only and misses some. Of 100,000 to 150,000 clones listed, about 96% were seen once; the top ten hold less than 2%.

The source material was PBMCs. This chain connects TRBV9 to TRBJ1-1; 9 bases align to TRBD1. This receptor was taken from a man between 18 and 35 years old in good health and CMV-seronegative. CDR3 sequence: CASGSQGANTEAFF. DNA of the CDR3: TGTGCCAGCGGCTCACAGGGGGCGAACACTGAAGCTTTCTTT.